This T cell receptor (beta chain) emerged from a study of naive and memory T cell subsets. TCR cDNA received a 3' ligated oligonucleotide that carried a UMI. Whole-blood samples were roughly 2.3 ml of peripheral blood from healthy adult volunteers. The junction had 3 bases not matched to a gene; V was cut back by 5 bases and J by 2 bases. Germline V gene lookup returns CDR1 KGHSH and CDR2 LQKENI. CDR3 length equals 14 residues. A note on this clonotype: As yet, its antigen is unknown.

The SP2 primer and nested alpha and beta constant region primers amplified ligated cDNA in four rounds. For blood and skin samples, reverse transcription used TCR alpha and beta constant primers. TCRdb fed the 5' RACE reads into MiXCR, producing one record per CDR3 protein. The sample carries about 62,000 distinct CDR3 sequences, 8% recorded once. Regarding the study as a whole: This RNA-based method may be sensitive to activation-related transcript changes.

V gene TRBV18 combines with J gene TRBJ1-1, with 9 bases lining up with TRBD1. The sequence was collected from a female donor in good health. The CDR3 loop is CASSSTGGNTEAFF. The DNA of the CDR3 is TGTGCCAGCTCAAGTACAGGGGGCAACACTGAAGCTTTCTTT.